This T cell receptor (beta chain) originates from a study of human T cells and chemical hapten exposure. Study as a whole: Scalp application of diphenylcyclopropenone was performed weekly in patients across the entire approximately 24-week study.

The library tagged each cDNA molecule with unique molecular identifiers. In the original processing: A typical sample had around 96,000 TCRs, with about 23,224 to 750,000 overall. In TCRdb, the RACE reads were re-called with MiXCR into one record per CDR3 protein. The V and J calls come from TCRdb's annotation, not from the publication. The sample holds fewer than 350,000 distinct CDR3 sequences, approximately 7.5% seen once. This clonotype was recorded many times. Sample time point: pre-sensitization, week 0. The treatment here: therapeutic diphenylcyclopropenone sensitization with weekly scalp DPC. Every donor had alopecia and was 18 to 70 years old; all were suitable for DPC. The germline V gene encodes CDR1 MNHEY and CDR2 SMNVEV (reference sequence). The CDR3 has 16 residues. Trimming cost V 5 bases and J 4 bases, with 15 bases left between them.

The TCR was taken from a man between 18 and 29 years old with alopecia areata. Some clones in this sample may be carry-over from other donors' samples. The starting material was whole blood, obtained in connection with sensitization to the hapten diphenylcyclopropenone (DPC). This chain links TRBV27 with TRBJ1-6; TRBD1 might be the D (5 bases). CDR3 in amino acids: CASSPLGTEYNSPLHF. DNA of the CDR3: TGTGCCAGCAGTCCTCTCGGGACGGAATATAATTCACCCCTCCACTTT.